Shown below are 11 T cell receptor beta chains from a single sample sequenced in a study of blood T cell repertoires in COVID-19 (dated by TCRdb to 2019 to 2021). The library was built by means of the immunoSEQ multiplex PCR assay. Imported from immuneACCESS, the table was reduced by TCRdb to in-frame sequences with V and J called. These copies leave out some clones; in studies compared against another copy, an unresolved V gene accounts for under half, and the cause of the remainder is not known. The table for this sample lists roughly 58,000 clones; approximately 84% of them were counted only once. The top ten hold approximately 15% of the sample. The sample was peripheral blood. The receptors come from a man aged 65 to 79 with active COVID-19.

V gene TRBV7-8 combines with J gene TRBJ2-3, with D possibly matching TRBD2 (6 bases). This CDR3 has 14 residues. Germline V lookup: CDR1 SGHVS, CDR2 FQNEAQ. V dropped 7 bases and J dropped 3 bases, with 14 bases sitting between them. CDR3 sequence reads: CASTAAGWTDTQYF. CDR3 nucleotide sequence: TGTGCCAGCACCGCGGCGGGATGGACAGATACGCAGTATTTT.

The chain has TRBV9 and TRBJ1-2; 7 bases map to TRBD1. V shed 3 bases, J shed 2 bases, and the junction held 1 base outside the gene matches. The CDR3 has 13 residues. Germline loops: CDR1 SGDLS, CDR2 YYNGEE. This CDR3 reads CASSAQGNYGYTF. CDR3 nucleotides: TGTGCCAGCAGCGCACAGGGGAACTATGGCTACACCTTC.

V is TRBV10-3 and J is TRBJ1-5, with 7 nucleotides matching TRBD1. The CDR3 is 16 amino acids. The J segment lost 0 bases and the V segment lost 5 bases, leaving 7 bases of the junction unmatched. Germline loops: CDR1 ENHRY, CDR2 SYGVKD. The CDR3 bases are TGTGCCATCAGTCGGGACAGCCTCAATAGCAATCAGCCCCAGCATTTT. Its protein is CAISRDSLNSNQPQHF.

The CDR3 spells CASRVTGARPEFGTQYF. The CDR3, as DNA: TGTGCCAGCAGGGTGACAGGGGCGAGGCCGGAATTTGGGACCCAGTACTTC. This chain uses TRBV5-6 with TRBJ2-5; 8 nucleotides line up with TRBD1. With 5 bases clipped from V and 7 bases from J, the junction kept 19 bases outside the gene matches. The CDR3 consists of 17 residues. CDR1 SGHDT and CDR2 YYEEEE come from the germline V gene.

This clone showed up just once. This rearrangement joins TRBV3-1 (or the pseudogene TRBV3-2) to TRBJ2-1; 7 positions agree with TRBD1. CDR1 is LGHDT, CDR2 YNNKEL, per germline (reference sequence). This CDR3 has 15 amino acids. Trimming took 7 bases from V and 10 from J; bases not matched to a gene: 16. The CDR3 spells CASTIRQGSRGEQFF. The DNA of the CDR3 is TGTGCCAGCACCATCCGACAGGGTTCTCGGGGCGAGCAGTTCTTC.

This clone was counted once. CDR3 nucleotide sequence: TGTGCCTGGAGTCGGGACAGGGGTTTAGAGCAGTACTTC. It codes for CAWSRDRGLEQYF. The chain recombines TRBV30 with TRBJ2-7; 10 nucleotides align to TRBD1. The germline V gene has CDR1 GTSNPN and CDR2 SVGIG (reference sequence). The V segment lost 2 bases and the J segment 7 bases; nucleotides outside the gene matches: 5. The CDR3 is made up of 13 amino acids.

V is TRBV2 and J is TRBJ1-2, with TRBD1 identical over 12 bases. The J segment lost 7 bases and the V segment lost 6 bases, leaving 6 bases of the junction unmatched. CDR1 SNHLY and CDR2 FYNNEI come from the germline V gene. CDR3 length: 14 residues. CDR3 nucleotide sequence: TGTGCCAGCAGGCCGGGACAGGGGGCTTCTGGCTACACCTTC. Amino acids: CASRPGQGASGYTF.

The chain employs TRBV7-2 and TRBJ2-3; 9 bases map to TRBD2. Germline assignment: CDR1 SGHTA and CDR2 FQGNSA. The CDR3 runs 14 residues. J was trimmed by 5 bases and V by 1 base; bases with no gene match: 1. CDR3 sequence reads: CASSLGAGGDTQYF. CDR3 coding DNA: TGTGCCAGCAGCTTAGGAGCGGGAGGAGATACGCAGTATTTT.

The chain links TRBV19 to TRBJ2-7; a weak D match, TRBD2 (7 bases). Germline CDR1 reads LNHDA; CDR2 reads SQIVND (reference sequence). The CDR3 loop spans 12 amino acids. The germline V and J ends were trimmed by 10 bases and 5 bases, with 15 bases remaining between them. The CDR3 DNA sequence: TGTGCCACCGGAAGGGGGGGCGACGAGCAGTACTTC. Its translation is CATGRGGDEQYF.

This chain connects TRBV29-1 to TRBJ2-1; 7 nucleotides align to TRBD1. The CDR3 is 16 amino acids. The ends lost 4 bases at V and 4 bases at J; junction bases unmatched: 13. CDR1 is SQVTM and CDR2 is ANQGSEA in the germline V gene. CDR3 region: CSVGGSTGRKYNEQFF. As DNA, the CDR3 is TGCAGCGTTGGGGGGTCGACAGGGAGAAAATACAATGAGCAGTTCTTC.

This chain connects TRBV30 to TRBJ2-2, with TRBD2 identical over 8 bases. The CDR3 contains 17 residues. V lost 1 base to trimming and J lost 0 bases; unmatched junction nucleotides: 7. Germline CDR1 reads GTSNPN; CDR2 reads SVGIG (reference sequence). Written as DNA, the CDR3 is TGTGCCTGGAGTGACCCTAAGCGGGGGCCGAACACCGGGGAGCTGTTTTTT. Its protein product is CAWSDPKRGPNTGELFF.